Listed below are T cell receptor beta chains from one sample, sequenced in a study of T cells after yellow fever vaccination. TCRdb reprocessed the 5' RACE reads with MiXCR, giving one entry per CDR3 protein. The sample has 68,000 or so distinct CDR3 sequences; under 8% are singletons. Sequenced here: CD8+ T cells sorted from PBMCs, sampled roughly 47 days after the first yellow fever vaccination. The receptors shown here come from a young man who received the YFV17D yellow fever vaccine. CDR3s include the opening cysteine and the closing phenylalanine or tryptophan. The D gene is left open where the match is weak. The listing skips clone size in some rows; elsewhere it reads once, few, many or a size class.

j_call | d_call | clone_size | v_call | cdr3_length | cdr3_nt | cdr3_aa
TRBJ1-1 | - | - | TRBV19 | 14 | TGTGCCAGTAGTATTGCTAAATTGAACACTGAAGCTTTCTTT | CASSIAKLNTEAFF
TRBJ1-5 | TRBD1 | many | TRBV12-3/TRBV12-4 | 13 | TGTGCCAGCAGCGGGACAGTTAATCAGCCCCAGCATTTT | CASSGTVNQPQHF
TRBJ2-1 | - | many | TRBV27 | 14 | TGTGCCAGCAGTCCCGGGACGGGGTCCAGTGAGCAGTTCTTC | CASSPGTGSSEQFF
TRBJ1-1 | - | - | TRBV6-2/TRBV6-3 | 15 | TGTGCCAGCAGTTACTTTAGACAGGACAACACTGAAGCTTTCTTT | CASSYFRQDNTEAFF
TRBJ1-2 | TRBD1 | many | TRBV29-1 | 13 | TGCAGCGTGACAGGGGTTACCAACTATGGCTACACCTTC | CSVTGVTNYGYTF
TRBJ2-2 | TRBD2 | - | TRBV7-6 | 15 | TGTGCCAGCAGCGCTCGACTAGCCGTCGACGGGGAGCTGTTTTTT | CASSARLAVDGELFF
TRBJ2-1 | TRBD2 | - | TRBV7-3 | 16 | TGTGCCAGCAGCCTCCTAGCGGGGGGGTCCCTATATGAGCAGTTCTTC | CASSLLAGGSLYEQFF
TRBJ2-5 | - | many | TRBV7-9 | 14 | TGTGCCAGCAGCTCACCCAGGACCCAAGAGACCCAGTACTTC | CASSSPRTQETQYF
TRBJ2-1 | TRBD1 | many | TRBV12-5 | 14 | TGTGCTAGTGGCCGACAGGGGTCCTACAATGAGCAGTTCTTC | CASGRQGSYNEQFF
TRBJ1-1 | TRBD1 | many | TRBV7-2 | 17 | TGTGCCAGCAGCCCCGGACAGGGGGAGTTGGGGGACACTGAAGCTTTCTTT | CASSPGQGELGDTEAFF
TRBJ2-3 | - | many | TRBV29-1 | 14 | TGCAGCGTTGAAGATCTTTCGGGCACAGATACGCAGTATTTT | CSVEDLSGTDTQYF
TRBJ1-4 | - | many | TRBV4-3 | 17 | TGCGCCAGCAGCCAAGAGCTGGCGGCAGGGGCTAATGAAAAACTGTTTTTT | CASSQELAAGANEKLFF
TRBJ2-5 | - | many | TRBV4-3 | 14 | TGCGCCAGCAGCCAAGAAACCCTCGGGGGCACCCAGTACTTC | CASSQETLGGTQYF
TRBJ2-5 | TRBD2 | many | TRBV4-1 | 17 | TGCGCCAGCAGCCAAGAGCGGGGGTCCCCTTATCAAGAGACCCAGTACTTC | CASSQERGSPYQETQYF
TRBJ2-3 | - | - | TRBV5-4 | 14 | TGTGCCAGCATCGAAGACAGTAGCACAGATACGCAGTATTTT | CASIEDSSTDTQYF
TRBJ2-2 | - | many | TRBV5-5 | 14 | TGTGCCAGCAGCTTTTCCAGGGTGGCCGGGGAGCTGTTTTTT | CASSFSRVAGELFF
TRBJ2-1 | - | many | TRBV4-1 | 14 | TGCGCCAGCAGCCAAGAGAACTCCTACAATGAGCAGTTCTTC | CASSQENSYNEQFF
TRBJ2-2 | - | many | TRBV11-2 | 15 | TGTGCCAGCAGCTTAGGGCAGCTCAACACCGGGGAGCTGTTTTTT | CASSLGQLNTGELFF
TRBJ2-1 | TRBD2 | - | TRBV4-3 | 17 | TGCGCCAGCAGCCTCCAACTAGCGGGGGGGACTAACAATGAGCAGTTCTTC | CASSLQLAGGTNNEQFF
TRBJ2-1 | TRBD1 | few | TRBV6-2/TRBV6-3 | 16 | TGTGCCAGCAGAAGAGGGACAGGGGAATCCTACAATGAGCAGTTCTTC | CASRRGTGESYNEQFF
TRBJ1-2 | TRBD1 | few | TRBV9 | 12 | TGTGCCAGCAGCGTTCAGGGGGTGGGCTACACCTTC | CASSVQGVGYTF
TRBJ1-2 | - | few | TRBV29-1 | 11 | TGCAGCGCCACACCCGGGGGTGGCTACACCTTC | CSATPGGGYTF
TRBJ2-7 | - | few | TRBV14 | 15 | TGTGCCAGCAGCCAAACGGGATTAGGCCCCTACGAGCAGTACTTC | CASSQTGLGPYEQYF
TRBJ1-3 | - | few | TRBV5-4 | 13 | TGTGCCAGCAGCTTTTCAGGTGGAAACACCATATATTTT | CASSFSGGNTIYF
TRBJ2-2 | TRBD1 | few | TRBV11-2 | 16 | TGTGCCAGCACCCTCGCGGGACAGGGCCGTCCCGGGGAGCTGTTTTTT | CASTLAGQGRPGELFF
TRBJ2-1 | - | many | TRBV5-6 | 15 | TGTGCCAGCAGCGAGTTTGGGACGCCGTACAATGAGCAGTTCTTC | CASSEFGTPYNEQFF
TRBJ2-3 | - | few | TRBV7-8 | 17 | TGTGCCAGCAGCTTAGCTCTGGGGGGAGGTAGCACAGATACGCAGTATTTT | CASSLALGGGSTDTQYF
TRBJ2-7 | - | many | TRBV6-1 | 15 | TGTGCCAGCAGTGAAGATTCGCAGGGCTTTAACGAGCAGTACTTC | CASSEDSQGFNEQYF